The entry below describes one TCR beta chain. Its target is unknown. This CDR3 has 18 residues. After removal of 4 bases from V and 3 bases from J, the junction contained 15 bases not matched to a gene. CDR1 KGHSH and CDR2 LQKENI come from the germline V gene. This specimen belongs to a study of T cells in pancreatic ductal adenocarcinoma. Repertoires were generated with immunoSEQ multiplex PCR, while TCRdb's copy carries only in-frame clones and drops some. Among around 94,000 clones listed, around 96% were seen once. Selected pancreatic ductal adenocarcinoma patients had undergone surgery without neoadjuvant therapy. Study conclusions and caveats: Tumor-versus-blood clonality comparisons may be biased toward lower tumor diversity. Tumor and blood clonality did not differ significantly, about 0.12 versus 0.079. The resected cohort was biased toward the minority with early-stage disease. Unique clonotypes were roughly 8-fold more numerous in blood than in tumor.

Sequenced: PBMCs. The sequence derives from a human donor with pancreatic ductal adenocarcinoma. The chain has TRBV18 and TRBJ2-3; TRBD1 aligns across 8 bases. The CDR3 sequence: CASSREFYRGISTDTQYF. The CDR3 nucleotides read TGTGCCAGCTCACGTGAATTTTACAGGGGGATTAGTACAGATACGCAGTATTTT. The whole variable domain, filled in from reference TRBV18 and TRBJ2-3, reads NAGVMQNPRHLVRRRGQEARLRCSPMKGHSHVYWYRQLPEEGLKFMVYLQKENIIDESGMPKERFSAEFPKEGPSILRIQQVVRGDSAAYFCASSREFYRGISTDTQYFGPGTRLTVL.